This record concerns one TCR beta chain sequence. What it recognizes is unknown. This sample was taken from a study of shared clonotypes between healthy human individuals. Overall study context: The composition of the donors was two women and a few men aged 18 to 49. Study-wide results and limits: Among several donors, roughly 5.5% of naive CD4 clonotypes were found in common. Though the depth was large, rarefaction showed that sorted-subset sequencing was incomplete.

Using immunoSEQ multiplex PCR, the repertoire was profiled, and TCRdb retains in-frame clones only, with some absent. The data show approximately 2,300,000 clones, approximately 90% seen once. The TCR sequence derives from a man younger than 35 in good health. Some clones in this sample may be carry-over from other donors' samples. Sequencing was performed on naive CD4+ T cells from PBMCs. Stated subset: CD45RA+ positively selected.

DNA of the CDR3: TGTGCCAGCAGCCCGGACTACGGGCAGGAGACCCAGTACTTC. Its protein is CASSPDYGQETQYF. The rearrangement links TRBV7-8 to TRBJ2-5; TRBD2 might be the D (6 bases). This CDR3 has 14 residues. Germline assignment: CDR1 SGHVS and CDR2 FQNEAQ. Trimming stripped 5 bases from V and 5 bases from J, with 15 bases between.